A single TCR beta chain is shown here with its context. The antigen is unknown. This specimen belongs to a study of vaccination and CD4 T cells after COVID-19. Across the whole study: Two of the convalescents were Hispanic, and the group consisted of six males and four females.

Sequenced with the Oncomine TCR Beta short-read assay was DNA taken from cultured CD4+ T cells. TCRdb re-derived calls from the PCR reads in MiXCR, one entry per CDR3 protein. The repertoire holds about 7,200 distinct CDR3 sequences, with around a third as singletons. The germline V gene encodes CDR1 SGHVS and CDR2 FNYEAQ. V gave up 5 bases and J gave up 0 bases, with 8 bases separating them. This CDR3 comprises 13 residues. The sample's treatment: approximately nine-day PBMC culture with coronavirus spike peptide pools or control peptides (ViraFEST assay). Before the COVID-19 pandemic (2011-2018), CD4+ T cells were obtained from the unexposed donor. Half-medium replacement with fresh IL-2 medium took place on days 3 and 7. Contingent on cell availability, unexposed-donor CD4+ T cells were interrogated with SARS-CoV-2 S/N and four cold-coronavirus spikes.

This TCR was recovered from a human donor in good health. The chain recombines TRBV7-6 with TRBJ2-7, with unresolved D. The sequenced material came from CD4+ T cells from blood, cultured in vitro. As DNA, the CDR3 is TGTGCCAGCAGCACGACCGCCTCCTACGAGCAGTACTTC. This sequence encodes CASSTTASYEQYF.